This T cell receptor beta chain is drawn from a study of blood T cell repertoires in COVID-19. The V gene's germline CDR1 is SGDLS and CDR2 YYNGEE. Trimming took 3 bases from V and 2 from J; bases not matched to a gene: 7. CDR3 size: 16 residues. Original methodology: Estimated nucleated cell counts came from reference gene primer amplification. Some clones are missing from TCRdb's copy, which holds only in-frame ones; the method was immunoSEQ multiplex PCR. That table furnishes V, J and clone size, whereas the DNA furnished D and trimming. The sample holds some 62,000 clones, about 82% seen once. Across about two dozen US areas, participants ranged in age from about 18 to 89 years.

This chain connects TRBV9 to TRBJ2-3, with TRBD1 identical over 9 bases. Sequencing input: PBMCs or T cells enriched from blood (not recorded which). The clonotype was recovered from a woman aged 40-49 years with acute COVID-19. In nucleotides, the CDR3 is TGTGCCAGCAGCGGCGGGACAGGGATTAACACAGATACGCAGTATTTT. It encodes CASSGGTGINTDTQYF.